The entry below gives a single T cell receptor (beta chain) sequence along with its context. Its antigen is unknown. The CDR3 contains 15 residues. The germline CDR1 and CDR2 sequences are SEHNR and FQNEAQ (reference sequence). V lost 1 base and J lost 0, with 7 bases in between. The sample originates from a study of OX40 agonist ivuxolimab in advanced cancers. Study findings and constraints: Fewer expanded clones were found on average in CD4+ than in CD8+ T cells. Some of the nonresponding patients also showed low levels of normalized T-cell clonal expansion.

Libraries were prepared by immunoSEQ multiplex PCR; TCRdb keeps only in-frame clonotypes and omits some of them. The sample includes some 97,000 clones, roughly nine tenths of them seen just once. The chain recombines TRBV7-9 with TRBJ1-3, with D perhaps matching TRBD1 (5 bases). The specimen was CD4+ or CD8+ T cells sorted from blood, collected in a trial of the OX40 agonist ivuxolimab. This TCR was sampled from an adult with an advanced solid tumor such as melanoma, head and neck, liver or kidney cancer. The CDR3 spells CASSLDRSSGNTIYF. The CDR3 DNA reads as TGTGCCAGCAGCTTAGACAGGTCCTCTGGAAACACCATATATTTT.